This T cell receptor beta chain emerged from a study of CD8+ T cells in alopecia areata. Following RNA extraction, reverse transcription yielded cDNA that acted as the sequencing template. Measured with immunoSEQ multiplex PCR; TCRdb has only the in-frame clones, and not every one. The sample holds about 97,000 clones, 35% to 45% seen once. Trimming took off 2 bases at V and 0 bases at J, with 11 bases between the two ends. The CDR3 has 14 residues. CDR1 is GTSNPN and CDR2 is SVGIG in the germline V gene (reference sequence). This TCR came from a human donor with alopecia areata. Sequencing was done on a sample of CD4+ T cells sorted from blood. The genes are TRBV30 and TRBJ2-7, with a possible D match to TRBD2 (6 bases). The CDR3 nucleotides read TGTGCCTGGAGTAGGGGAGGAACCTCCTACGAGCAGTACTTC. As protein: CAWSRGGTSYEQYF.